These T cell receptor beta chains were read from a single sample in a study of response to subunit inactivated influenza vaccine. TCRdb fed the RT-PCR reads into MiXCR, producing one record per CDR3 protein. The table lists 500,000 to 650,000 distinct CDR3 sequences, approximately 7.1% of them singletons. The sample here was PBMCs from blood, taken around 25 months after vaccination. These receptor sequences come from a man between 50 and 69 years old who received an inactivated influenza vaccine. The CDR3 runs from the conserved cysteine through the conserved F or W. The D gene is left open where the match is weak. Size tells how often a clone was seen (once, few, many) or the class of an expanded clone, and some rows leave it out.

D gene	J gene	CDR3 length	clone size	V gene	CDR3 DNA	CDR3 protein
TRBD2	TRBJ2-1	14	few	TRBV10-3	TGTGCCATCAGTGAAGGTACTAGCGGGAATGAGCAGTTCTTC	CAISEGTSGNEQFF
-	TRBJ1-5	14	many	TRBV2	TGTGCCAGCAGTGAAGCGGGGGTAAATCAGCCCCAGCATTTT	CASSEAGVNQPQHF
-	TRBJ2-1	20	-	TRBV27	TGTGCCAGCAGCAACGACAGGGTCCGAGCGGGAGCGAGCTCCTACAATGAGCAGTTCTTC	CASSNDRVRAGASSYNEQFF
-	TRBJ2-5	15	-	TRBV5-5	TGTGCCAGCAGCTTTAGCGACTTGCCCCAGAGTGCCCAGTACTTC	CASSFSDLPQSAQYF
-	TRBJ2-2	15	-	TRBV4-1	TGCGCCAGCAGCCAAGCGGGGCATTACACCGGGGAGCTGTTTTTT	CASSQAGHYTGELFF
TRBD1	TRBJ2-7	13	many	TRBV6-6	TGTGCCATAGGGGCAGGGGGCTCCTACGAGCAGTACTTC	CAIGAGGSYEQYF
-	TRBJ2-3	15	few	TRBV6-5	TGTGCCAGCAGTTATTGGGGGGGGCGCACAGATACGCAGTATTTT	CASSYWGGRTDTQYF
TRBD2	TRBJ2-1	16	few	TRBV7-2	TGTGCCAGCAGCTCAGAGATGGGACTAGCCCTCAATGAGCAGTTCTTC	CASSSEMGLALNEQFF
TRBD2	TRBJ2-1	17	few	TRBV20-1	TGCAGTGCTAGAGTCGTGGTAGCGGGATACTCCTACAATGAGCAGTTCTTC	CSARVVVAGYSYNEQFF
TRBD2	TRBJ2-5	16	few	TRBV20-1	TGCAGTGCTAGAGATTTGGCTAGCGGGAGAGGGGAGACCCAGTACTTC	CSARDLASGRGETQYF
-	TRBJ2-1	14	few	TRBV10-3	TGTGCCATCACACTGGACCCGTCGTACAATGAGCAGTTCTTC	CAITLDPSYNEQFF
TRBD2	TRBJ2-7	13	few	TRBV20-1	TGCAGTGTCCCGACGGGAGGTAATCGCGAGCAGTACTTC	CSVPTGGNREQYF
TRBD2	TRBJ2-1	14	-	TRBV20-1	TGCAGTGCTAAAACTAGCGGGATTAACAATGAGCAGTTCTTC	CSAKTSGINNEQFF
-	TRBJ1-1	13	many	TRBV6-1	TGTGCCAGCAGTGAACAAGCTACCACTGAAGCTTTCTTT	CASSEQATTEAFF
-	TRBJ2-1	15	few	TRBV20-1	TGCAGTGCTTTCCCAGCGGAGAGATCATACAATGAGCAGTTCTTC	CSAFPAERSYNEQFF
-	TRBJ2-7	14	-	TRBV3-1	TGTGCCAGCAGCCAAGTTTCGGGGCGAGCCGAGCAGTACTTC	CASSQVSGRAEQYF
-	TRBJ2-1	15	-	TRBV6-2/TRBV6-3	TGTGCCAGCAGACGCTGGACAGACTCCTACGATGAGCAGTTCTTC	CASRRWTDSYDEQFF
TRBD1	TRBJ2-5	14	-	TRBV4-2	TGTGCCAGCAGCCCCAGGACAGGGCGGGAGACCCAGTACTTC	CASSPRTGRETQYF
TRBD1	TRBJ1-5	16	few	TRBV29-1	TGCAGCGTTGTAGTTCCGGCAGGGGGTGGCAATCAGCCCCAGCATTTT	CSVVVPAGGGNQPQHF
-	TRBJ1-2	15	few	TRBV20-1	TGCAGTGCTAACCCCGGGGGAGGGGTTAACTATGGCTACACCTTC	CSANPGGGVNYGYTF
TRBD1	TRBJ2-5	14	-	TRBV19	TGTGCCAGTAGAGCAACAGGGGGCTGGGAGACCCAGTACTTC	CASRATGGWETQYF
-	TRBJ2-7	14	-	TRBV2	TGTGCCAGCAGCGACGACAGGTTTGCCTACGAGCAGTACTTC	CASSDDRFAYEQYF
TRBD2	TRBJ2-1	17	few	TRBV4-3	TGCGCCAGCAGCCAAGATCCGACTAGCGGGGTATACAATGAGCAGTTCTTC	CASSQDPTSGVYNEQFF
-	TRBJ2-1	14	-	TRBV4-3	TGCGCCAGCAGCCAAGAAAGGCTAGAAACGAATCAGTTCTTC	CASSQERLETNQFF
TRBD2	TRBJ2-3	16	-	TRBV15	TGTGCCACCAGCAGAGCGACGGGAGGCCGCACAGATACGCAGTATTTT	CATSRATGGRTDTQYF
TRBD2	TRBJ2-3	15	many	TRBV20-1	TGCAGTGCCGAAATTACTGGACGGGAGGTCGGTACGCAGTATTTT	CSAEITGREVGTQYF
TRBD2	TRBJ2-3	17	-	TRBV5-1	TGCGCCAGCAGCGGGGGACGGCCCGGGGGGGGCACAGATACGCAGTATTTT	CASSGGRPGGGTDTQYF
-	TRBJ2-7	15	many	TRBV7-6	TGTGCCAGCAGCGGATCAAGGACAGCGAACCACGAGCAGTACTTC	CASSGSRTANHEQYF
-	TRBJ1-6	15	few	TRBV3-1	TGTGCCAGCAGCCAAGAACCAGGGCGAAATTCACCCCTCCACTTT	CASSQEPGRNSPLHF
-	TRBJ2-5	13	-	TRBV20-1	TGCAGTGCAAAGAGATATACGCAAGAGACCCAGTACTTC	CSAKRYTQETQYF
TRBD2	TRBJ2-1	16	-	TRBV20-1	TGCAGTGCTAGAGAGGTGGGAGGGGCCTCCTACAATGAGCAGTTCTTC	CSAREVGGASYNEQFF
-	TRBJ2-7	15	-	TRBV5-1	TGCGCCAGCAGCTTGGGGTCGCAGGGATCCTACGAGCAGTACTTC	CASSLGSQGSYEQYF
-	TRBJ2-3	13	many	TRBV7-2	TGTGCCAGCAGTTCATCACCCGGAAATACGCAGTATTTT	CASSSSPGNTQYF
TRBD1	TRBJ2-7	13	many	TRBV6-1	TGTGCCACCAGAAAGGGACAGTTCTACGAGCAGTACTTC	CATRKGQFYEQYF
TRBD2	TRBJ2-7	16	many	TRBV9	TGTGCCAGCAGCCCACAGGGACTAGCGGGCTCCTACGAGCAGTACTTC	CASSPQGLAGSYEQYF
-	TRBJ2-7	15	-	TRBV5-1	TGCGCCAGCAGCTTGGAATTCGGGAACGGCTACGAGCAGTACTTC	CASSLEFGNGYEQYF
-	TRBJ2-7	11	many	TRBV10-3	TGTGCCCTTAACGGGTCCCACGAGCAGTACTTC	CALNGSHEQYF
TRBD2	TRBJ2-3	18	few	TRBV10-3	TGTGCCATCAGTCCCGGGACTAGCGGCAATCCTAGCACAGATACGCAGTATTTT	CAISPGTSGNPSTDTQYF
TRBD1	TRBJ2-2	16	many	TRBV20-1	TGCAGTGCTAGCCCTTGGGACAGGGGGAACACCGGGGAGCTGTTTTTT	CSASPWDRGNTGELFF